One sample yielded the 18 T cell receptor beta chains listed below, sequenced in a study of breast tumors, draining lymph nodes, adjacent tissues. Samples came from axillary lymph nodes draining the breast cancer. TCRdb fed the multiplex PCR reads into MiXCR, producing one record per CDR3 protein. In the table there are under 150,000 distinct CDR3 sequences, 15% to 20% of which are singletons. Sequenced input: axillary lymph node tissue. The source of these receptors is a female donor with breast cancer. Some clones in this sample may be carry-over from other donors' samples.

In its sample, this clonotype was seen many times. The chain employs TRBV30 and TRBJ1-2, with D tentatively TRBD1 (5 bases). Trimming removed 0 bases at V and 4 bases at J, with 9 bases between. The CDR3 spans 13 residues. Germline CDR1 reads GTSNPN; CDR2 reads SVGIG (reference sequence). The CDR3 reads CAWSVQEFYGYTF. The CDR3 DNA reads as TGTGCCTGGAGTGTACAGGAGTTCTATGGCTACACCTTC.

Concerning this clonotype itself: A read error is possible here, since a much larger clone lies one base away. The chain uses TRBV5-1 and TRBJ1-3, with a weak D call TRBD1 (6 bases). Germline V gives CDR1 SGHRS, CDR2 YFSETQ. CDR3 length: 14 amino acids. This CDR3 reads CASSKDSSGNTVYF. The CDR3 nucleotides are TGCGCCAGTTCAAAGGACAGCTCTGGAAACACCGTATATTTT.

For this clonotype: The junction shows a germline mismatch at one end, possibly a read error. The chain recombines TRBV19 with TRBJ1-4; 7 nucleotides align to TRBD1. The CDR3 consists of 15 residues. Germline CDR1 reads LNHDA; CDR2 reads SQIVND (reference sequence). The CDR3 here is CASSMGTVGNEELFF. CDR3 DNA sequence: TGTGCCAGTAGTATGGGGACAGTTGGTAATGAAGAACTGTTTTTT.

This clonotype has more than one count but fewer than ten. A much larger clone lies one base from this, so it may be a read error. The chain uses TRBV20-1 and TRBJ1-4; perhaps TRBD1 as D (5 bases). CDR1 and CDR2 (germline): DFQATT, SNEGSKA (reference sequence). V lost 4 bases, J lost 5 bases, and 14 bases lay in between. The length of the CDR3 is 14 residues. The CDR3 sequence: CSAMAGAGNEKLFF. DNA of the CDR3: TGCAGTGCTATGGCCGGGGCAGGGAATGAAAAACTGTTTTTT.

The chain links TRBV6-5 to TRBJ1-2, with D maybe TRBD1 (5 bases). CDR1 MNHEY and CDR2 SVGAGI come from the germline V gene. The CDR3 runs to 13 residues. Trimming removed 6 bases from V and 8 bases from J, with 16 bases in between. This CDR3 reads CASSPNLGEGYTF. For the CDR3, the DNA is TGTGCCAGCAGCCCGAATTTAGGGGAAGGCTACACCTTC.

J is TRBJ1-1 and V is TRBV29-1; D not resolved. This CDR3 comprises 11 residues. Germline CDR1 reads SQVTM; CDR2 reads ANQGSEA. The ends were cut back, 5 bases at V and 1 base at J, with 5 bases in the middle. This CDR3 reads CSVQRNTEAFF. In DNA, the CDR3 is TGCAGCGTTCAGAGGAACACTGAAGCTTTCTTT.

Concerning this clonotype: At one of its ends the junction is not consistent with the germline gene, which may arise from a read error. J is TRBJ1-5 and V is TRBV18, with D perhaps TRBD1 (5 bases). The germline gives CDR1 KGHSH, CDR2 LQKENI. This CDR3 has 15 residues. The CDR3 coding sequence is TGTGCCAGCTCACCCAAGGGGAATAGCAATCAGCCCCAGCCTTTT. It specifies CASSPKGNSNQPQPF.

This clonotype has a handful of counts. One end of the junction fails to match germline, which may point to a read error. The rearrangement links TRBV7-7 to TRBJ2-2; D ambiguous. CDR1 SSHAT and CDR2 FNYEAQ come from the germline V gene (reference sequence). The CDR3 is 16 amino acids. CDR3 DNA: TGTGCTAGCAGCCAAAACCCCCGGAGCCGGCCCGGGGAGCTGTTTTTT. As protein: CASSQNPRSRPGELFF.

In its sample, this clonotype was seen many times. The CDR3 DNA reads as TGTGCCAGCACTGACGGATCCTACGAGCAGTACTTC. Translated, it gives CASTDGSYEQYF. The rearrangement uses TRBV2 and TRBJ2-7; D remains unclear. Germline CDR1 reads SNHLY; CDR2 reads FYNNEI. The V and J ends lost 7 bases and 1 base respectively, with 8 bases between them. The CDR3 is made up of 12 amino acids.

This clonotype was seen at least ten times. The chain is built from TRBV6-5 and TRBJ1-6, with 7 bases lining up with TRBD1. The CDR3 length is 15 residues. J lost 8 bases, V lost 4 bases, and 8 bases had no gene match. Germline assignment: CDR1 MNHEY and CDR2 SVGAGI. The DNA for the CDR3 is TGTGCCAGCAGTTTAATTGTACAGGGGTATTCACCCCTCCACTTT. Its translation is CASSLIVQGYSPLHF.

This clonotype was found many times. The rearrangement joins TRBV7-3 to TRBJ2-2, with unresolved D. Germline V lookup: CDR1 SGHTA, CDR2 FQGTGA. The CDR3 extends over 12 amino acids. The germline V and J ends were trimmed by 5 bases and 8 bases, with 9 bases remaining between them. CDR3 in DNA: TGTGCCAGCAGCCAGGTCATAGGGGAGCTGTTTTTT. Translation: CASSQVIGELFF.

In the case of this clonotype: A much larger clone is a single base away; this may be a read error. The J gene is TRBJ1-2, the V gene TRBV5-1, with 9 nucleotides matching TRBD1. The CDR3 contains 13 residues. V lost 4 bases to trimming and J lost 7 bases; unmatched junction nucleotides: 5. CDR1 and CDR2 from the germline V gene are SGHRS and YFSETQ. CDR3 amino acids: CASSETGGCGYTF. Written as DNA, the CDR3 is TGCGCCAGCAGCGAGACAGGGGGGTGTGGCTACACCTTC.

There are many counts of this clonotype. This sequence joins TRBV6-1 and TRBJ2-3; 9 bases line up with TRBD2. V shed 3 bases, J shed 10 bases, and the junction held 20 bases outside the gene matches. The CDR3 contains 18 residues. Germline CDR1 and CDR2: MNHNS and SASEGT. CDR3 DNA sequence: TGTGCCAGCAGTGAGCGCCTCCCGGGGCTAGCGGGATCCAGGGCGCAGTATTTT. Amino acid sequence: CASSERLPGLAGSRAQYF.

This clonotype was counted at least ten times. The chain carries TRBV29-1 and TRBJ2-6; tentative D call: TRBD1 (5 bases). This CDR3 has 14 residues. V gave up 6 bases and J gave up 2 bases, with 11 bases separating them. The germline CDR1 and CDR2 sequences are SQVTM and ANQGSEA. The CDR3 loop is CSVHLQAGANVLTF. DNA for the CDR3: TGCAGCGTCCACCTACAGGCTGGGGCCAACGTCCTGACTTTC.

This clonotype was seen repeatedly, ten times or more. The chain couples TRBV19 to TRBJ2-3; D is undetermined. The CDR3 length is 15 residues. CDR1 and CDR2 from the germline V gene are LNHDA and SQIVND (reference sequence). Trimming removed 3 bases at V and 1 base at J, with 11 bases between. The CDR3 loop reads CASSMWGEGTDTQYF. DNA for the CDR3: TGTGCCAGTAGTATGTGGGGTGAAGGCACAGATACGCAGTATTTT.

This clonotype appeared many times. The rearrangement links TRBV13 to TRBJ1-2; D gene unclear. Germline CDR1 reads PRHDT; CDR2 reads FYEKMQ (reference sequence). This CDR3 has 15 residues. V gave up 3 bases and J gave up 4 bases, with 15 bases separating them. In DNA, the CDR3 is TGTGCCAGCAGCTTGGGGTTACGGGGAGGCTATGGCTACACCTTC. It specifies CASSLGLRGGYGYTF.

In this sample, this clonotype turned up many times. The V and J genes are TRBV24-1 and TRBJ2-3; no reliable D call. This CDR3 comprises 15 residues. The germline gives CDR1 KGHDR, CDR2 SFDVKD. Trimming took 5 bases from V and 0 from J, leaving 11 bases between them. The CDR3 is CATSVGLTSTDTQYF. Written as DNA, the CDR3 is TGTGCCACCAGTGTAGGATTAACTAGCACAGATACGCAGTATTTT.

This clonotype was seen at least ten times. The rearrangement links TRBV7-9 to TRBJ2-1; D gene uncertain. V was pared by 7 bases and J by 7 bases, with 17 bases between. The CDR3 contains 14 residues. The germline V gene encodes CDR1 SEHNR and CDR2 FQNEAQ (reference sequence). The CDR3 protein is CASKPSTWGNEQFF. As DNA, the CDR3 is TGTGCCAGCAAACCGTCTACATGGGGAAATGAGCAGTTCTTC. Together with reference TRBV7-9 and TRBJ2-1, the CDR3 gives the full variable domain: DTGVSQNPRHKITKRGQNVTFRCDPISEHNRLYWYRQTLGQGPEFLTYFQNEAQLEKSRLLSDRFSAERPKGSFSTLEIQRTEQGDSAMYLCASKPSTWGNEQFFGPGTRLTVL.